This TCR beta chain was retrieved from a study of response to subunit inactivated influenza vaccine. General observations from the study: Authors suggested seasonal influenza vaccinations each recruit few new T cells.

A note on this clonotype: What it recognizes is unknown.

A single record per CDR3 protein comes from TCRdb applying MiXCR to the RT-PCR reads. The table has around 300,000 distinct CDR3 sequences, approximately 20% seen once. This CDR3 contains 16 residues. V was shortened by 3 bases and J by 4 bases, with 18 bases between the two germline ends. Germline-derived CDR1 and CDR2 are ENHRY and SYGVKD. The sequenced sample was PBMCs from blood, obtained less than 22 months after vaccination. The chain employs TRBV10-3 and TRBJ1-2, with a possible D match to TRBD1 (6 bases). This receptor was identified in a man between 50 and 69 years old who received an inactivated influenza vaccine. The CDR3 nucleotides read TGTGCCATCAGTGACCAACTACAACAGGGCAGCTATGGCTACACCTTC. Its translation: CAISDQLQQGSYGYTF.